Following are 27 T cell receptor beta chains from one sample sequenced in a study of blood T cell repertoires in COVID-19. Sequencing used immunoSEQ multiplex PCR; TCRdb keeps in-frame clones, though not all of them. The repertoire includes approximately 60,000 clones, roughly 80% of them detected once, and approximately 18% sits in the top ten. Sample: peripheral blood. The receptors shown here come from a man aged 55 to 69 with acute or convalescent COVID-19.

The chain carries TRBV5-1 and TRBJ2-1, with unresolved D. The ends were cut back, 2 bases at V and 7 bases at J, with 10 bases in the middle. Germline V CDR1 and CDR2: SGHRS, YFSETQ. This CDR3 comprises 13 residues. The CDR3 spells CASSLPQLNEQFF. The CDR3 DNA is TGCGCCAGCAGCTTACCCCAACTTAATGAGCAGTTCTTC.

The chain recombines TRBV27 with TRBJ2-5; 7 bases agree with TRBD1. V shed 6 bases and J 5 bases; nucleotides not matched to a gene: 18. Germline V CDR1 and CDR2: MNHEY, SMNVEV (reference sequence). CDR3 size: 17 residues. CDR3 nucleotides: TGTGCCAGCAGGGCTTTTCACTCAGGGGGTGTTTGGGAGACCCAGTACTTC. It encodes CASRAFHSGGVWETQYF.

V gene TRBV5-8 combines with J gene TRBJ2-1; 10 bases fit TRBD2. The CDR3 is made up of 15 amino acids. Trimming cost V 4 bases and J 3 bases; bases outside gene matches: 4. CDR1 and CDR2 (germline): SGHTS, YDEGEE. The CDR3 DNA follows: TGTGCCAGCAGCCTAGGACTAGCGGTCTACAATGAGCAGTTCTTC. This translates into CASSLGLAVYNEQFF.

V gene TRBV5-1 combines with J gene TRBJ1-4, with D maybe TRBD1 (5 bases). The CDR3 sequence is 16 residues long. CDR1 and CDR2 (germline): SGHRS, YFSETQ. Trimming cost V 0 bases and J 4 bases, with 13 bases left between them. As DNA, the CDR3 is TGCGCCAGCAGCTTGGGTGGCGTAGGGGTTAATGAAAAACTGTTTTTT. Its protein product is CASSLGGVGVNEKLFF. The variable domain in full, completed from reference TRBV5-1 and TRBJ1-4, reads KAGVTQTPRYLIKTRGQQVTLSCSPISGHRSVSWYQQTPGQGLQFLFEYFSETQRNKGNFPGRFSGRQFSNSRSEMNVSTLELGDSALYLCASSLGGVGVNEKLFFGSGTQLSVL.

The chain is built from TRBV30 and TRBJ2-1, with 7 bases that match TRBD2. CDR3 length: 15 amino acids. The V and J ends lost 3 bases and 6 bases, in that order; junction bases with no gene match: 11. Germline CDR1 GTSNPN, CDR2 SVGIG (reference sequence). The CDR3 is CAWSPGTTLINEQFF. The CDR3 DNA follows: TGTGCCTGGAGCCCCGGGACTACCCTGATCAATGAGCAGTTCTTC. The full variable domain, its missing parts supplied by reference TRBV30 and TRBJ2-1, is SQTIHQWPATLVQPVGSPLSLECTVEGTSNPNLYWYRQAAGRGLQLLFYSVGIGQISSEVPQNLSASRPQDRQFILSSKKLLLSDSGFYLCAWSPGTTLINEQFFGPGTRLTVL.

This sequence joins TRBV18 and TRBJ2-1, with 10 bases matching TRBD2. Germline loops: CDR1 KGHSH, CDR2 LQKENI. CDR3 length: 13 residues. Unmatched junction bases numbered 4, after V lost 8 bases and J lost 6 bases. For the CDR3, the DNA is TGTGCCAGCCAAACTAGCGGGGTCAATGAGCAGTTCTTC. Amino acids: CASQTSGVNEQFF.

CDR3: CASTGTPGHEQFF. The CDR3 bases are TGTGCCAGCACGGGGACTCCGGGGCATGAGCAGTTCTTC. The rearrangement uses TRBV28 and TRBJ2-1; TRBD2 might be the D (6 bases). The CDR3 consists of 13 residues. CDR1 is MDHEN, CDR2 SYDVKM, per germline. Trimming took off 7 bases at V and 8 bases at J, with 15 bases between the two ends.

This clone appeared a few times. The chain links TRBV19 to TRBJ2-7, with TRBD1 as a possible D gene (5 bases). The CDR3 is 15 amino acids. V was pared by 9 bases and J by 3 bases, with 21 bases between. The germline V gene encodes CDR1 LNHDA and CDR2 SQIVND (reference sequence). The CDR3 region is CASQKRLDTDYEQYF. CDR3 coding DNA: TGTGCCAGCCAAAAGAGGTTGGACACAGACTACGAGCAGTACTTC.

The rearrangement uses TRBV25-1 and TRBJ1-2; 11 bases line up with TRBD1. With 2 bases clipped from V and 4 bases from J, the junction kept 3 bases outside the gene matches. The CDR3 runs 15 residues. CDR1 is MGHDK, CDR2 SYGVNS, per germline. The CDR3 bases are TGTGCCAGCAGTGAACCGGGACAGGGGGTCTATGGCTACACCTTC. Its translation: CASSEPGQGVYGYTF.

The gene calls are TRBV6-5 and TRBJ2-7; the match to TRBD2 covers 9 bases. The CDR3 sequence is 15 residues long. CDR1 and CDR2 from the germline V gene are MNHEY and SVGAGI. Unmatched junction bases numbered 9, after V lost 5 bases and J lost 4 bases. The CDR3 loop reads CASSRGLAGKYEQYF. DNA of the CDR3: TGTGCCAGCAGTAGGGGGCTAGCGGGAAAGTACGAGCAGTACTTC.

CDR3 protein: CASSEYGQAYNEQFF. The CDR3 coding sequence is TGTGCCAGCAGTGAATACGGTCAGGCCTACAATGAGCAGTTCTTC. This chain links TRBV25-1 with TRBJ2-1; D not certain. There are 15 residues in the CDR3. V was cut by 0 bases and J by 2 bases, with 8 bases left in between. Germline V gene data show CDR1 as MGHDK and CDR2 as SYGVNS.

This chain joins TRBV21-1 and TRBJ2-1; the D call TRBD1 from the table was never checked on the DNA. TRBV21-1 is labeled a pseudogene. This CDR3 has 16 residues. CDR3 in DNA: TGTGCCACCAGACTCCTACCTTCAGGGCACTACAATGAGCAGTTCTTC. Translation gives CATRLLPSGHYNEQFF.

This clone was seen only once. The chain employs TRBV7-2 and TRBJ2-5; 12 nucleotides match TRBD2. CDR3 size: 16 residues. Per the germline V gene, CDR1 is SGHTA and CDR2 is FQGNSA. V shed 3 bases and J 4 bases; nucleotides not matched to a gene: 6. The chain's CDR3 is CASSFLTSGSVETQYF. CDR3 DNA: TGTGCCAGCAGCTTTCTGACTAGCGGGAGCGTAGAGACCCAGTACTTC.

The CDR3 sequence: CAISELRVTEAFF. In nucleotides, the CDR3 is TGTGCCATCAGTGAATTGAGGGTCACTGAAGCTTTCTTT. This chain uses TRBV10-3 with TRBJ1-1; D is unclear. The CDR3 extends over 13 amino acids. Germline V gene lookup returns CDR1 ENHRY and CDR2 SYGVKD. V dropped 3 bases and J dropped 4 bases, with 9 bases sitting between them.

CDR3 bases: TGTGCCAGCAGTTCTCTGTTGAACACTGAAGCTTTCTTT. Its protein product is CASSSLLNTEAFF. The rearrangement uses TRBV9 and TRBJ1-1; D gene unclear. Germline values: CDR1 SGDLS, CDR2 YYNGEE. The CDR3 length is 13 residues. The germline V and J ends were trimmed by 5 bases and 0 bases, with 8 bases remaining between them.

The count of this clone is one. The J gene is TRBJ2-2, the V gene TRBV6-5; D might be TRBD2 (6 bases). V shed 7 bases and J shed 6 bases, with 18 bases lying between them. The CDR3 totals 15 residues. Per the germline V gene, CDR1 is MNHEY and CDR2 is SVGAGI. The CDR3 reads CASTREQGGAGELFF. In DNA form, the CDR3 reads TGTGCCAGCACCCGGGAGCAGGGTGGCGCCGGGGAGCTGTTTTTT.

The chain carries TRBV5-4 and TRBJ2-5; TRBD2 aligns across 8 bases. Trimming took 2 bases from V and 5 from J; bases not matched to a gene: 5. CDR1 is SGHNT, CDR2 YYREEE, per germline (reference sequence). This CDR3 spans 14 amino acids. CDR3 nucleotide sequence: TGTGCCAGCAGCTTTCGGACTAGCAGCGAGACCCAGTACTTC. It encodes CASSFRTSSETQYF.

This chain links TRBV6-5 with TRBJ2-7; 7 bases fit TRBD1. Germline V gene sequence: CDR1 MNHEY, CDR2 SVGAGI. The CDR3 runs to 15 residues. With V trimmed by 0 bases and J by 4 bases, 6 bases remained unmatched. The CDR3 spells CASSYSKTGSYEQYF. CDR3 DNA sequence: TGTGCCAGCAGTTACTCGAAGACAGGGTCTTACGAGCAGTACTTC.

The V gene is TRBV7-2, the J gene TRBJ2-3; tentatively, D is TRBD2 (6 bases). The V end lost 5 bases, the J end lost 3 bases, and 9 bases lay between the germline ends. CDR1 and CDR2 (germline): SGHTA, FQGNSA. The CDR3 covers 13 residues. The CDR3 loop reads CASSRGLTDTQYF. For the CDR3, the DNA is TGTGCCAGCAGCCGGGGGTTGACAGATACGCAGTATTTT. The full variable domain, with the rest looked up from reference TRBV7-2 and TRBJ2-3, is GAGVSQSPSNKVTEKGKDVELRCDPISGHTALYWYRQSLGQGLEFLIYFQGNSAPDKSGLPSDRFSAERTGGSVSTLTIQRTQQEDSAVYLCASSRGLTDTQYFGPGTRLTVL.

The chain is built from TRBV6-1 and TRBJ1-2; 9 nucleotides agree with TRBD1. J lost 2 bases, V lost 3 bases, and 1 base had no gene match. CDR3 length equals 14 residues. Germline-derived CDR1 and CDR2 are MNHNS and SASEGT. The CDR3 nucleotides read TGTGCCAGCAGTGAGACAGGGGGAAACTATGGCTACACCTTC. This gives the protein CASSETGGNYGYTF.

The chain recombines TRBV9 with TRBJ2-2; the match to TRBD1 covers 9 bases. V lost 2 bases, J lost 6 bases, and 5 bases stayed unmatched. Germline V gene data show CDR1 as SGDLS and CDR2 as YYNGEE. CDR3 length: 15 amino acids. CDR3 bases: TGTGCCAGCAGCGTGGGACAGGGTATCTCCGGGGAGCTGTTTTTT. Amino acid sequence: CASSVGQGISGELFF.

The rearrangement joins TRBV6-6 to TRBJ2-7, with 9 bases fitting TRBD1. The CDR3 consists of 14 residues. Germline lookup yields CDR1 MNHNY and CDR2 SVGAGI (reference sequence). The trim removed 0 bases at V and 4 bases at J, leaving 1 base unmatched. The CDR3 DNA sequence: TGTGCCAGCAGTTACTCGGGGACAGGGTACGAGCAGTACTTC. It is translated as CASSYSGTGYEQYF.

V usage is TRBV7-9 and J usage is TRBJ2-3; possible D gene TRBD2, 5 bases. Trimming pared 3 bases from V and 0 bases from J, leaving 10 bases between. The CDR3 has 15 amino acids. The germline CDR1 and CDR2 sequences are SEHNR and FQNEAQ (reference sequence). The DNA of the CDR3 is TGTGCCAGCAGCTTCTCGTCTAGCAGCACAGATACGCAGTATTTT. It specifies CASSFSSSSTDTQYF.

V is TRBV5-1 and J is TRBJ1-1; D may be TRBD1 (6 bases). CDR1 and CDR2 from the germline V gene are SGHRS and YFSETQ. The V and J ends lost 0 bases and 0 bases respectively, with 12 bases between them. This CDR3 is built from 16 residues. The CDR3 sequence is CASSLDYRVMNTEAFF. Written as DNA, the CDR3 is TGCGCCAGCAGCTTGGACTACAGGGTTATGAACACTGAAGCTTTCTTT.

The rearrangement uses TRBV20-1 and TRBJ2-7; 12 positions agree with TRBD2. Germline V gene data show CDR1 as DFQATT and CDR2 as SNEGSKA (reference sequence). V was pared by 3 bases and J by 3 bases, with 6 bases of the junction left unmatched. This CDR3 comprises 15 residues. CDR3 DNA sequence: TGCAGTGCTAGTAGCACTAGCGGGAGGATCTACGAGCAGTACTTC. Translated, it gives CSASSTSGRIYEQYF.

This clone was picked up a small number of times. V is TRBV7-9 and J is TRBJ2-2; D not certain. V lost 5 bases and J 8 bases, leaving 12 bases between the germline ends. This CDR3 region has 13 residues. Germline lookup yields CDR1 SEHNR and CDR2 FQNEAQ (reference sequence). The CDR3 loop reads CASSPLRSGELFF. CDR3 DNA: TGTGCCAGCAGCCCATTGAGGAGTGGGGAGCTGTTTTTT.

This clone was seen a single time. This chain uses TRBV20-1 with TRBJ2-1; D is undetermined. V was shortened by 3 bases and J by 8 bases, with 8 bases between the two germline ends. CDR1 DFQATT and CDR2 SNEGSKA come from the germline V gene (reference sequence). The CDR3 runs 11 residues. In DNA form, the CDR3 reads TGCAGTGCTAGTCCGGTCGATGAGCAGTTCTTC. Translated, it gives CSASPVDEQFF.